The present T cell receptor (beta chain) was sequenced within a study of blood T cell repertoires in COVID-19. About the study: Acute and convalescent COVID-19 samples came from the United States, Italy and Spain.

Germline V lookup: CDR1 SGHRS, CDR2 YFSETQ. Unmatched junction bases numbered 7, after V lost 4 bases and J lost 7 bases. The CDR3 consists of 15 residues. Original processing notes: Reference gene primers were amplified, and this amplification served to estimate nucleated cell counts. Some clones are missing from TCRdb's copy, which holds only in-frame ones; the method was immunoSEQ multiplex PCR. That table furnishes V, J and clone size, whereas the DNA furnished D and trimming. The sample consists of some 190,000 clones, 70% to 90% of them appearing once. The sequence was collected from a man aged 18 to 29 with active or convalescent COVID-19. The chain uses TRBV5-1 and TRBJ2-1; 11 bases are shared with TRBD1. Sequenced input: peripheral blood. CDR3 sequence: CASSPGQGARNEQFF. CDR3 sequence (DNA): TGCGCCAGCAGCCCTGGACAGGGGGCGAGGAATGAGCAGTTCTTC.